The 30 T cell receptor beta chains below come from one sample, sequenced in a study of blood T cell repertoires in COVID-19. The table came from immunoSEQ multiplex PCR; TCRdb's copy has only in-frame clones and leaves some out. The sample consists of approximately 250,000 clones, 86% of them appearing once. Sample: peripheral blood. These receptors came from a man in his late teens or twenties with active or convalescent COVID-19.

The genes are TRBV2 and TRBJ1-5; no definite D call. V lost 3 bases and J lost 1, with 7 bases in between. CDR1 SNHLY and CDR2 FYNNEI come from the germline V gene. The CDR3 loop spans 14 amino acids. CDR3 sequence: CASSEVRSNQPQHF. The CDR3 nucleotides are TGTGCCAGCAGTGAGGTGAGGAGCAATCAGCCCCAGCATTTT.

V is TRBV28 and J is TRBJ2-7, with D hard to call. The V gene lost 8 bases and the J gene lost 2 bases, with 13 bases spanning the gap. The CDR3 is 13 residues long. Germline-derived CDR1 and CDR2 are MDHEN and SYDVKM. The CDR3 region is CASQNPTTYEQYF. In DNA form, the CDR3 reads TGTGCCAGCCAAAATCCCACTACCTACGAGCAGTACTTC. Together with reference TRBV28 and TRBJ2-7, the CDR3 gives the full variable domain: DVKVTQSSRYLVKRTGEKVFLECVQDMDHENMFWYRQDPGLGLRLIYFSYDVKMKEKGDIPEGYSVSREKKERFSLILESASTNQTSMYLCASQNPTTYEQYFGPGTRLTVT.

This chain links TRBV9 with TRBJ1-2; 8 positions match TRBD1. Losses at the gene ends were 2 bases for V and 5 bases for J; bases not matched to a gene: 8. CDR1 SGDLS and CDR2 YYNGEE come from the germline V gene. The CDR3 consists of 15 residues. CDR3 DNA: TGTGCCAGCAGCGTGGCCGACAGGGGCCGATATGGCTACACCTTC. Protein product: CASSVADRGRYGYTF.

J is TRBJ2-7 and V is TRBV6-1, with a weak D call TRBD1 (6 bases). Trimming shortened V by 0 bases and J by 3 bases, and 12 bases separated the two germline ends. The CDR3 totals 15 residues. Looked up from germline, CDR1 is MNHNS and CDR2 is SASEGT. This CDR3 is CASSEAGAGFYEQYF. The CDR3 DNA is TGTGCCAGCAGTGAAGCGGGGGCTGGCTTCTACGAGCAGTACTTC.

Regarding this clone: This specimen includes other DNA sequences encoding the same CDR3. This chain joins TRBV7-2 and TRBJ1-3, with 9 positions matching TRBD1. Germline V lookup: CDR1 SGHTA, CDR2 FQGNSA. V shed 4 bases and J 3 bases; nucleotides not matched to a gene: 4. The CDR3 is made up of 15 amino acids. The CDR3 region has the DNA TGTGCCAGCAGCTGGGGACAGGGAAGTGGAAACACCATATATTTT. It is translated as CASSWGQGSGNTIYF.

The chain combines TRBV27 with TRBJ1-1, with D possibly TRBD1 on 6 matching bases. CDR3 length: 12 residues. Trimming cost V 5 bases and J 7 bases, with 11 bases left between them. From germline, CDR1 is MNHEY and CDR2 SMNVEV (reference sequence). The CDR3 DNA reads as TGTGCCAGCAGTAAGGGGGGGGTTGAAGCTTTCTTT. It codes for CASSKGGVEAFF.

This clone has only one observation. This chain joins TRBV9 and TRBJ2-5, with D perhaps matching TRBD1 (6 bases). Germline lookup yields CDR1 SGDLS and CDR2 YYNGEE. Trimming took 0 bases from V and 4 from J, leaving 10 bases between them. The CDR3 is made up of 14 amino acids. The CDR3 reads CASSVGDNLETQYF. CDR3 nucleotide sequence: TGTGCCAGCAGCGTAGGGGACAACCTAGAGACCCAGTACTTC.

This chain links TRBV7-9 with TRBJ2-1, with D tentatively TRBD1 (6 bases). The CDR3 runs 12 residues. With 2 bases removed from V and 10 bases from J, the gap between germline ends came to 9 bases. Germline CDR1 and CDR2: SEHNR and FQNEAQ (reference sequence). The CDR3 DNA reads as TGTGCCAGCAGCTTATCAGGGGACGAGCAGTTCTTC. It codes for CASSLSGDEQFF.

The chain has TRBV18 and TRBJ2-5, with D uncertain. Trimming removed 6 bases at V and 0 bases at J, with 5 bases between. Germline CDR1 and CDR2: KGHSH and LQKENI. The CDR3 runs to 12 residues. The CDR3 region has the DNA TGTGCCAGCTCCTTGTACCAAGAGACCCAGTACTTC. It encodes CASSLYQETQYF.

This chain links TRBV2 with TRBJ2-7; 12 bases fit TRBD1. This CDR3 comprises 18 residues. Germline values: CDR1 SNHLY, CDR2 FYNNEI. V lost 8 bases, J lost 2 bases, and 16 bases stayed unmatched. The CDR3 nucleotides read TGTGCCAGCGTACCAACTCCCGGGACAGGGGGCGGAACCTACGAGCAGTACTTC. It is translated as CASVPTPGTGGGTYEQYF. Together with reference TRBV2 and TRBJ2-7, the CDR3 gives the full variable domain: EPEVTQTPSHQVTQMGQEVILRCVPISNHLYFYWYRQILGQKVEFLVSFYNNEISEKSEIFDDQFSVERPDGSNFTLKIRSTKLEDSAMYFCASVPTPGTGGGTYEQYFGPGTRLTVT.

This clone was picked up one time. This sequence joins TRBV6-5 and TRBJ1-4, with no clear D. This CDR3 spans 12 amino acids. Looked up from germline, CDR1 is MNHEY and CDR2 is SVGAGI. V lost 8 bases and J 5 bases, leaving 9 bases between the germline ends. As DNA, the CDR3 is TGTGCCAGCCAGATCGGGAATGAAAAACTGTTTTTT. Translating it yields CASQIGNEKLFF.

The gene calls are TRBV2 and TRBJ1-5; D remains ambiguous. Germline V CDR1 and CDR2: SNHLY, FYNNEI. V lost 1 base, J lost 3 bases, and 7 bases lay in between. The CDR3 is 14 residues long. CDR3 loop: CASSEGHLNQPQHF. CDR3 nucleotide sequence: TGTGCCAGCAGTGAAGGACACCTCAATCAGCCCCAGCATTTT.

The rearrangement joins TRBV6-5 to TRBJ2-2; 7 bases are shared with TRBD2. The J segment lost 3 bases and the V segment lost 4 bases, leaving 5 bases of the junction unmatched. There are 15 residues in the CDR3. Germline CDR1 MNHEY, CDR2 SVGAGI. CDR3 bases: TGTGCCAGCAGTTCTAAGCGGGGCGACACCGGGGAGCTGTTTTTT. This encodes CASSSKRGDTGELFF.

J is TRBJ1-1 and V is TRBV4-1, with 10 bases identical to TRBD1. In germline, CDR1 is MGHRA, CDR2 YSYEKL. The CDR3 covers 15 residues. The V segment lost 4 bases and the J segment 5 bases; nucleotides outside the gene matches: 7. As DNA, the CDR3 is TGCGCCAGCAGCCTACAGGACAGGGGGAGGACTGAAGCTTTCTTT. Translating gives CASSLQDRGRTEAFF.

The V call is TRBV7-2, the J call TRBJ2-3; 10 bases align to TRBD2. The ends lost 5 bases at V and 1 base at J; junction bases unmatched: 3. Germline V gene sequence: CDR1 SGHTA, CDR2 FQGNSA. The CDR3 consists of 15 residues. For the CDR3, the DNA is TGTGCCAGCAGCCTCGGGACTAGCGGCACAGATACGCAGTATTTT. As protein: CASSLGTSGTDTQYF.

The chain employs TRBV24-1 and TRBJ2-1; 7 bases match TRBD1. Germline-derived CDR1 and CDR2 are KGHDR and SFDVKD. Unmatched junction bases numbered 4, after V lost 7 bases and J lost 5 bases. CDR3 length: 13 residues. The CDR3 region is CATRTGRNNEQFF. The CDR3 region has the DNA TGTGCCACCAGGACAGGGCGGAACAATGAGCAGTTCTTC.

The chain employs TRBV28 and TRBJ2-4, with 9 bases aligning to TRBD2. Trimming removed 10 bases from V and 4 bases from J; junction bases left unmatched: 8. CDR1 is MDHEN and CDR2 is SYDVKM in the germline V gene. The CDR3 runs 14 residues. CDR3: CATGETSGKNIQYF. CDR3 nucleotides: TGTGCCACCGGTGAGACTAGCGGTAAAAACATTCAGTACTTC.

The chain carries TRBV27 and TRBJ2-7, with a tentative D call TRBD1 (6 bases). Germline V gene data show CDR1 as MNHEY and CDR2 as SMNVEV (reference sequence). The CDR3 consists of 14 residues. V was clipped by 0 bases and J by 2 bases, with 8 bases between them. The CDR3 DNA sequence: TGTGCCAGCAGTTTATCGACAGGCCCCTACGAGCAGTACTTC. Protein: CASSLSTGPYEQYF.

This chain joins TRBV19 and TRBJ1-3; unclear D gene. The V end was cut by 2 bases, the J end by 11 bases, with 13 bases between. The CDR3 is made up of 13 amino acids. Germline lookup yields CDR1 LNHDA and CDR2 SQIVND (reference sequence). CDR3 residues: CASSISSPGAIYF. CDR3 sequence (DNA): TGTGCCAGTAGTATATCAAGCCCCGGAGCCATATATTTT. The full variable domain, with the rest looked up from reference TRBV19 and TRBJ1-3, is DGGITQSPKYLFRKEGQNVTLSCEQNLNHDAMYWYRQDPGQGLRLIYYSQIVNDFQKGDIAEGYSVSREKKESFPLTVTSAQKNPTAFYLCASSISSPGAIYFGEGSWLTVV.

The V gene is TRBV5-1, the J gene TRBJ1-1, with D perhaps matching TRBD1 (5 bases). Per the germline V gene, CDR1 is SGHRS and CDR2 is YFSETQ. V lost 7 bases, J lost 0 bases, and 10 bases lay in between. This CDR3 has 13 residues. The CDR3 spells CASGRQLNTEAFF. CDR3 sequence (DNA): TGCGCCAGCGGCAGACAGCTGAACACTGAAGCTTTCTTT.

This chain joins TRBV6-5 and TRBJ2-1; 7 bases agree with TRBD2. The CDR3 sequence is 15 residues long. Germline CDR1 is MNHEY and CDR2 is SVGAGI. V was pared by 2 bases and J by 6 bases, with 7 bases of the junction left unmatched. The CDR3 sequence is CASSYNLGTTNEQFF. The CDR3, as DNA: TGTGCCAGCAGTTACAATCTCGGGACTACCAATGAGCAGTTCTTC.

The chain carries TRBV5-1 and TRBJ2-2; 7 bases match TRBD2. This CDR3 spans 14 amino acids. CDR1 is SGHRS and CDR2 is YFSETQ in the germline V gene. Trimming took 7 bases from V and 6 from J; bases not matched to a gene: 9. The CDR3 region is CASEGGSGAGELFF. The CDR3 nucleotides are TGCGCCAGCGAGGGAGGGAGCGGAGCCGGGGAGCTGTTTTTT.

The rearrangement uses TRBV29-1 and TRBJ2-7; a possible D gene is TRBD1 (6 bases). Germline CDR1 and CDR2: SQVTM and ANQGSEA. Trimming removed 7 bases at V and 0 bases at J, with 13 bases between. The length of the CDR3 is 13 residues. The DNA for the CDR3 is TGCAGCGCCCGGGACAAGATCTCCTACGAGCAGTACTTC. Translating gives CSARDKISYEQYF.

The rearrangement links TRBV3-1 (or the pseudogene TRBV3-2) to TRBJ2-7; perhaps TRBD2 as D (5 bases). The V end lost 1 base, the J end lost 2 bases, and 12 bases lay between the germline ends. Germline loops: CDR1 LGHDT, CDR2 YNNKEL (reference sequence). The CDR3 spans 15 residues. In DNA, the CDR3 is TGTGCCAGCAGCCAAGGTCTAGCTACCACCTACGAGCAGTACTTC. This translates into CASSQGLATTYEQYF.

The chain carries TRBV2 and TRBJ2-2; 10 bases are a match to TRBD2. The germline V gene has CDR1 SNHLY and CDR2 FYNNEI. This CDR3 has 14 residues. After removal of 4 bases from V and 6 bases from J, the junction contained 2 bases not matched to a gene. CDR3 protein: CASSASGGPGELFF. The CDR3 nucleotides are TGTGCCAGCAGTGCTAGCGGGGGTCCCGGGGAGCTGTTTTTT.

The V gene is TRBV24-1, the J gene TRBJ2-2; D is undetermined. The V gene lost 1 base and the J gene lost 0 bases, with 8 bases spanning the gap. The germline CDR1 and CDR2 sequences are KGHDR and SFDVKD. This CDR3 has 16 amino acids. CDR3 nucleotide sequence: TGTGCCACCAGTGATTTAAACGGAGCGAACACCGGGGAGCTGTTTTTT. Translated: CATSDLNGANTGELFF.

V and J are TRBV9 and TRBJ2-5, with a weak D call TRBD2 (6 bases). This CDR3 has 13 residues. The V gene lost 3 bases and the J gene lost 3 bases, with 9 bases spanning the gap. Germline V gene data show CDR1 as SGDLS and CDR2 as YYNGEE. The CDR3 spells CASSASGEETQYF. The CDR3 nucleotides read TGTGCCAGCAGCGCCTCGGGGGAAGAGACCCAGTACTTC. Variable domain in full (rest from reference TRBV9 and TRBJ2-5): DSGVTQTPKHLITATGQRVTLRCSPRSGDLSVYWYQQSLDQGLQFLIQYYNGEERAKGNILERFSAQQFPDLHSELNLSSLELGDSALYFCASSASGEETQYFGPGTRLLVL.

The chain joins TRBV5-5 to TRBJ2-7; TRBD1 agrees at 7 bases. CDR3 length equals 15 residues. Germline V gene data show CDR1 as SGHKS and CDR2 as YYEKEE (reference sequence). The ends lost 4 bases at V and 3 bases at J; junction bases unmatched: 10. CDR3 in DNA: TGTGCCAGCAGCCAGGGACAGTGGGTACACTACGAGCAGTACTTC. Translation: CASSQGQWVHYEQYF.

This clone appeared a few times. The V gene is TRBV7-3, the J gene TRBJ2-1, with TRBD1 matching 7 bases. CDR1 is SGHTA, CDR2 FQGTGA, per germline. Germline trimming cut 5 bases from V and 6 bases from J; bases unmatched to any gene: 4. The CDR3 is made up of 13 amino acids. This CDR3 reads CASSLPGGNEQFF. Written as DNA, the CDR3 is TGTGCCAGCAGCCTCCCAGGGGGCAATGAGCAGTTCTTC. The full variable domain, its missing parts supplied by reference TRBV7-3 and TRBJ2-1, is GAGVSQTPSNKVTEKGKYVELRCDPISGHTALYWYRQSLGQGPEFLIYFQGTGAADDSGLPNDRFFAVRPEGSVSTLKIQRTERGDSAVYLCASSLPGGNEQFFGPGTRLTVL.

This clone was seen once. The V gene is TRBV5-1, the J gene TRBJ1-2; 7 bases line up with TRBD1. This CDR3 has 15 amino acids. Germline values: CDR1 SGHRS, CDR2 YFSETQ. Trimming cost V 0 bases and J 5 bases; bases outside gene matches: 7. CDR3 DNA sequence: TGCGCCAGCAGCTTGGGAGTAGGGGGCCGATATGGCTACACCTTC. This translates into CASSLGVGGRYGYTF.